These T cell receptor beta chains were read from a single sample in a study of T cells in tuberculosis. The repertoire was sequenced with immunoSEQ multiplex PCR; TCRdb's copy has only in-frame clones and lacks some. This table holds over 40,000 clones, about 95% found once. The sample was PBMCs. The receptors derive from a donor between 10 and 35 years old with latent tuberculosis or without tuberculosis infection. Each CDR3 is given with its conserved first and last residue. The D gene is left open where the match is weak. Clone size appears in some rows only: once, few, many, or a class for an expanded clone.

v_call	clone_size	j_call	d_call	cdr3_nt	cdr3_aa
TRBV27	.	TRBJ1-3	.	TGTGCCAGCAGTTTGCAGGGAGGGGACACCATATATTTT	CASSLQGGDTIYF
TRBV29-1	.	TRBJ2-1	TRBD2	TGCAGCGTTGAGTGGCGGGGGGGATACAATGAGCAGTTCTTC	CSVEWRGGYNEQFF
TRBV19	.	TRBJ2-5	TRBD1	TGTGCCAGTAGTCCCCAGGGGGCTGGAGAGACCCAGTACTTC	CASSPQGAGETQYF
TRBV11-2	.	TRBJ1-1	.	TGTGCCAGCAGCAAGGGGGGGCCGAACACTGAAGCTTTCTTT	CASSKGGPNTEAFF
TRBV7-9	few	TRBJ2-7	.	TGTGCCAGCAGTCACAGGTTAGACTCCTACGAGCAGTACTTC	CASSHRLDSYEQYF
TRBV19	.	TRBJ2-1	.	TGTGCCAGTAAGATTGAGACTCCCACCTACAATGAGCAGTTCTTC	CASKIETPTYNEQFF
TRBV4-1	.	TRBJ2-3	TRBD1	TGCGCCAGCAGCACCCGGGACAGTAGCACAGATACGCAGTATTTT	CASSTRDSSTDTQYF
TRBV7-3	.	TRBJ1-1	.	TGTGCCAGCAGCTTAAGTGGCGGGACTGAAGCTTTCTTT	CASSLSGGTEAFF
TRBV6-1	.	TRBJ2-7	.	TGTGCCAGCAGGAGGCGGGTCTCCTACGAGCAGTACTTC	CASRRRVSYEQYF
TRBV6-5	.	TRBJ2-2	TRBD2	TGTGCCAGCAGTTACTCCACTAGCGGGGTATCCGGGGAGCTGTTTTTT	CASSYSTSGVSGELFF
TRBV5-6	.	TRBJ2-3	TRBD1	TGTGCCAGCGGGAGGACAGGGGCCACAGATACGCAGTATTTT	CASGRTGATDTQYF
TRBV5-6	.	TRBJ2-3	TRBD1	TGTGCCAGCAGCTACGTACGACAGGGCTGGGGTACGCAGTATTTT	CASSYVRQGWGTQYF
TRBV19	.	TRBJ2-2	TRBD2	TGTGCCAGTAGTATTAGCGGGAGCGCCGGGGAGCTGTTTTTT	CASSISGSAGELFF
TRBV15	.	TRBJ2-3	.	TGTGCCACCAGCAGAGGGGCCTCCACAGATACGCAGTATTTT	CATSRGASTDTQYF
TRBV15	.	TRBJ1-2	TRBD1	TGTGCCACCAGCAGGGATAGACAGGGATATGGCTACACCTTC	CATSRDRQGYGYTF
TRBV5-6	.	TRBJ1-6	TRBD1	TGTGCCAGCAGACCTACCGACAGGGGCCAGGGATCACCCCTCCACTTT	CASRPTDRGQGSPLHF
TRBV18	.	TRBJ1-4	TRBD1	TGTGCCAGCTCACCGGGACAGGGTTATAATGAAAAACTGTTTTTT	CASSPGQGYNEKLFF
TRBV19	.	TRBJ2-1	.	TGTGCCAGTAGTATAGTGGGGACAAACAATGAGCAGTTCTTC	CASSIVGTNNEQFF
TRBV5-1	.	TRBJ1-2	.	TGCGCCAGCAGCTTGGACGACAGTAACTATGGCTACACCTTC	CASSLDDSNYGYTF
TRBV7-2	.	TRBJ2-5	TRBD2	TGTGCCAGCAGCTCGGGCGGACTAGCGGGAGAGACCCAGTACTTC	CASSSGGLAGETQYF
TRBV6-1	.	TRBJ1-2	.	TGTGCCAGCAGTTCTTTCTATGGCTACACCTTC	CASSSFYGYTF
TRBV6-5	.	TRBJ1-1	TRBD1	TGTGCCAGCAGAAAACAGGGGGGTACTGAAGCTTTCTTT	CASRKQGGTEAFF
TRBV15	.	TRBJ1-5	.	TGTGCCACCAGCAGTTGGGGGGACCAGCCCCAGCATTTT	CATSSWGDQPQHF
TRBV5-6	.	TRBJ2-6	.	TGTGCCAGCAGCTTGAGGGGCACTGGGGCCAACGTCCTGACTTTC	CASSLRGTGANVLTF
TRBV9	.	TRBJ2-1	.	TGTGCCAGCAGCGTAAAGGGTGAGATGGACTACTACAATGAGCAGTTCTTC	CASSVKGEMDYYNEQFF
TRBV10-3	.	TRBJ2-5	TRBD2	TGTGCCATCAGTGCCGGGACTAGCGGGATGTACCGTCAAGAGACCCAGTACTTC	CAISAGTSGMYRQETQYF
TRBV27	.	TRBJ1-1	TRBD1	TGTGCCAGCAGTAGGGACAGGGGCTCCTGGAGCACTGAAGCTTTCTTT	CASSRDRGSWSTEAFF
TRBV6-5	once	TRBJ2-7	.	TGTGCCAGCAGTGAAGCGGCTTACGAGCAGTACTTC	CASSEAAYEQYF
TRBV15	once	TRBJ2-7	.	TGTGCCACCAGCAGGTCCCCGGGACTCCCTTTATCCTACGAGCAGTACTTC	CATSRSPGLPLSYEQYF
TRBV7-2	.	TRBJ1-6	.	TGTGCCAGCAGCGCGGACAGACTGGGGCCCCTCCACTTT	CASSADRLGPLHF
TRBV18	once	TRBJ1-1	TRBD1	TGTGCCAGCTCACGACTACAGGGGGACTCATCGAACACTGAAGCTTTCTTT	CASSRLQGDSSNTEAFF
TRBV30	.	TRBJ2-3	.	TGTGCCTGGAGTAACGGGGGGCGCGGTGGGGATACGCAGTATTTT	CAWSNGGRGGDTQYF
TRBV6-5	.	TRBJ2-7	TRBD1	TGTGCCAGCAGTTACTCAATGGGACAGAGGACCTACGAGCAGTACTTC	CASSYSMGQRTYEQYF
TRBV29-1	.	TRBJ2-3	TRBD2	TGCAGCGCCTGTCCCGGACTAGTGGAAGCAGATACGCAGTATTTT	CSACPGLVEADTQYF
TRBV30	.	TRBJ1-5	TRBD1	TGTGCCTGGAGTCCTAGGGGGACAGACTCATGGTCCCAGCCCCAGCATTTT	CAWSPRGTDSWSQPQHF
TRBV2	once	TRBJ1-2	.	TGTGCCAGCACCGTTGAAGGACCCCGGAGGGGCTATGGCTACACCTTC	CASTVEGPRRGYGYTF
TRBV7-9	.	TRBJ1-2	TRBD1	TGTGCCAGCAGCCCGGACAGGTCCCATGGCTACACCTTC	CASSPDRSHGYTF
TRBV7-2	once	TRBJ2-3	.	TGTGCCAGCAGCTTAGGTGGCTCCGGGGATACGCAGTATTTT	CASSLGGSGDTQYF
TRBV6-5	.	TRBJ1-3	TRBD1	TGTGCCAGCACCGACAGGGTTGGAAACACCATATATTTT	CASTDRVGNTIYF
TRBV4-2	.	TRBJ2-1	.	TGTGCCAGCAGCCCCCGTTACAATGAGCAGTTCTTC	CASSPRYNEQFF
TRBV18	.	TRBJ1-2	.	TGTGCCAGCTCACCCAGGGAGGGGTATGGCTACACCTTC	CASSPREGYGYTF
TRBV6-5	.	TRBJ1-2	.	TGTGCCAGCAGTTACTCAACCGGGGAAGTAAACTATGGCTACACCTTC	CASSYSTGEVNYGYTF
TRBV2	.	TRBJ1-2	.	TGTGCCAGCAGTGAAGCGGGGACTCTCTATGGCTACACCTTC	CASSEAGTLYGYTF
TRBV18	.	TRBJ1-2	.	TGTGCCAGCTCACTTGAAACGGCAGGGATTAACTATGGCTACACCTTC	CASSLETAGINYGYTF
TRBV30	.	TRBJ2-1	.	TGTGCCTGGAGACCAGGATGGGCAAACAATGAGCAGTTCTTC	CAWRPGWANNEQFF